This T cell receptor beta chain was profiled in a study of shared clonotypes between healthy human individuals. In the study overall: The cohort comprised a couple of women and a few men. Their ages spanned 18 to 49 years.

The CDR3 consists of 14 residues. From germline, CDR1 is SGHDT and CDR2 YYEEEE. Trimming left V 2 bases short and J 7 bases short, with 15 bases between. Sequencing was performed with immunoSEQ multiplex PCR; in TCRdb, only in-frame clones are kept and a portion is missing. The table records around 980,000 clones, 70% to 80% of them present only once. Study-level findings and limits: Clonotypes shared by all four sorted-subset donors had higher generation probabilities than non-shared clonotypes. Tissues were not sampled, only blood, and their repertoires likely differ. Relative to memory subsets, naive subsets generally showed larger estimated richness.

Concerning this clone itself: Its antigen is undetermined.

Sample: memory CD4+ T cells from PBMCs. Subset defined: CD45RA-negative fraction. This clonotype was obtained from a man younger than 30 in good health. Some clones in this sample may be carry-over from other donors' samples. V gene TRBV5-6 combines with J gene TRBJ1-1; D may be TRBD1 (6 bases). The CDR3 loop reads CASSFPDRHHEAFF. The CDR3 nucleotides read TGTGCCAGCAGCTTCCCGGACAGACACCATGAAGCTTTCTTT.